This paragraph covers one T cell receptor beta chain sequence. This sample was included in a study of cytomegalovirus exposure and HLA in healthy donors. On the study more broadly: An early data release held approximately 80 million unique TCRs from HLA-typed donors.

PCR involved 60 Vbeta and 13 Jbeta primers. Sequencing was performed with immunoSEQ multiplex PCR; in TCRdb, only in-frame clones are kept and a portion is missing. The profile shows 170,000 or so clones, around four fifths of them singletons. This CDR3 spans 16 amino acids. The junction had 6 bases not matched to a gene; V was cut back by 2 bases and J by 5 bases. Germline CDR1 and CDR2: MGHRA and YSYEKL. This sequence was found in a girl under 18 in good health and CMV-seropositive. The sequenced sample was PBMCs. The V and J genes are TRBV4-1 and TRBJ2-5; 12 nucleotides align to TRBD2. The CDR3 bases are TGCGCCAGCAGCCAACCTACTAGCGGGGGGATGGAGACCCAGTACTTC. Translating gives CASSQPTSGGMETQYF.